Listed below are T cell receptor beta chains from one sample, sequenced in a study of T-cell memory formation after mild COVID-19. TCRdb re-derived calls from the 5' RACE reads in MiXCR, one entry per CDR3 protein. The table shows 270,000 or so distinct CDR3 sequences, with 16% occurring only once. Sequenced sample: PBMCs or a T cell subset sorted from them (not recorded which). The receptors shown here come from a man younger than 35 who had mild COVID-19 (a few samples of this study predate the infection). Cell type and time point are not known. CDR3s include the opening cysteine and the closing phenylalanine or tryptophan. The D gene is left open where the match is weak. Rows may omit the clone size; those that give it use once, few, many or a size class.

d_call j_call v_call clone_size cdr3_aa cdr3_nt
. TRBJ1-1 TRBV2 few CASRENTSPNTEAFF TGTGCCAGCAGGGAGAACACCTCTCCGAACACTGAAGCTTTCTTT
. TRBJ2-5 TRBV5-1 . CASSLWGLKETQYF TGCGCCAGCAGCTTGTGGGGGCTGAAGGAGACCCAGTACTTC
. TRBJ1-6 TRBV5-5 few CASSSDGRGIPLHF TGTGCCAGCAGCTCGGACGGTCGCGGAATCCCCCTCCACTTT
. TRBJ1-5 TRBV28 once CASVRATLPNQPQHF TGTGCCAGCGTTAGGGCCACGCTCCCCAATCAGCCCCAGCATTTT
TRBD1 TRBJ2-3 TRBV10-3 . CAISPGTGGISTDTQYF TGTGCCATCAGTCCCGGGACAGGGGGCATTAGCACAGATACGCAGTATTTT
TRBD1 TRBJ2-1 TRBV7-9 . CASSPSGKGGSFYNEQFF TGTGCCAGCAGCCCCTCCGGAAAAGGGGGCTCTTTCTACAATGAGCAGTTCTTC
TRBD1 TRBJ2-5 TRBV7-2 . CASSFMDRGQETQYF TGTGCCAGCAGCTTTATGGACAGGGGCCAAGAGACCCAGTACTTC
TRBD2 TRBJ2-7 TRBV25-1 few CASSDPLGGTYEQYF TGTGCCAGCAGTGACCCCCTGGGGGGGACGTACGAGCAGTACTTC
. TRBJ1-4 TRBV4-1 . CASSPPPGGEKLFF TGCGCCAGCAGCCCCCCCCCGGGCGGTGAAAAACTGTTTTTT
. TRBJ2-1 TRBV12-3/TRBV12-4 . CASSLRRTLRPDNEQFF TGTGCCAGCAGTTTACGTAGGACCCTGAGGCCCGACAATGAGCAGTTCTTC
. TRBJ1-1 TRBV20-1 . CSARAITGNTEAFF TGCAGTGCTAGGGCTATAACGGGAAACACTGAAGCTTTCTTT
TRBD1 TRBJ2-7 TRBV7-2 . CASSLDVGTAYEQYF TGTGCCAGCAGCTTAGATGTTGGGACAGCCTACGAGCAGTACTTC
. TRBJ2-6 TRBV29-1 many CSVAFSGANVLTF TGCAGCGTTGCTTTCTCTGGGGCCAACGTCCTGACTTTC
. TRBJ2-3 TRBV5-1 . CASSSSGWEITDTQYF TGCGCCAGCAGCTCGAGTGGTTGGGAGATCACAGATACGCAGTATTTT
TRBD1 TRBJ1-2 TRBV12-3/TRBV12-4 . CASSLWDREVGYTF TGTGCCAGCAGTCTCTGGGACAGGGAAGTCGGCTACACCTTC
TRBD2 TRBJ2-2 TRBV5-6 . CASSKIAGEYTGELFF TGTGCCAGCAGCAAAATAGCGGGGGAGTACACCGGGGAGCTGTTTTTT
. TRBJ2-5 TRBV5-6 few CASTGTNQETQYF TGTGCCAGCACCGGGACGAACCAAGAGACCCAGTACTTC
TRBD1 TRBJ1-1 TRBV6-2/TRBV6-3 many CASSLGTGGAGTEAFF TGTGCCAGCAGTTTGGGAACAGGGGGCGCAGGTACTGAAGCTTTCTTT
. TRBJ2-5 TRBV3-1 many CASSQDRETQYF TGTGCCAGCAGCCAAGACAGGGAGACCCAGTACTTC
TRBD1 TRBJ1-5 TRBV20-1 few CSASGTGRSQPQHF TGCAGTGCTAGCGGGACAGGGCGTAGTCAGCCCCAGCATTTT
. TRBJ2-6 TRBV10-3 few CAISTDREEAGANVLTF TGTGCCATCAGTACCGACAGGGAGGAGGCTGGGGCCAACGTCCTGACTTTC
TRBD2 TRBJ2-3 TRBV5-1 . CASSLGGLAVDTQYF TGCGCCAGCAGCTTGGGGGGACTAGCGGTAGATACGCAGTATTTT
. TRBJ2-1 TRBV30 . CAWSVPGDPYNEQFF TGTGCCTGGAGTGTACCGGGGGACCCATACAATGAGCAGTTCTTC
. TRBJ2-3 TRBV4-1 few CASSQDYLEADTQYF TGCGCCAGCAGCCAAGATTACTTAGAGGCAGATACGCAGTATTTT
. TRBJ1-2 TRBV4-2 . CASSQDSAVGYGYTF TGTGCCAGCAGCCAAGATTCGGCGGTAGGCTATGGCTACACCTTC
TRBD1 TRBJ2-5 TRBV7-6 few CASSLPTGGAETQYF TGTGCCAGCAGCCTCCCGACAGGGGGCGCGGAGACCCAGTACTTC
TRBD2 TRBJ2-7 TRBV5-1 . CASSSLAGGAREQYF TGCGCCAGCAGCTCCCTAGCGGGGGGGGCCCGCGAGCAGTACTTC
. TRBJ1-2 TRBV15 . CATSRNTGTPYGYTF TGTGCCACCAGCAGGAATACCGGGACACCTTATGGCTACACCTTC
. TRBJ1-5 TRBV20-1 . CSAGMGGNQPQHF TGCAGTGCTGGGATGGGGGGGAATCAGCCCCAGCATTTT
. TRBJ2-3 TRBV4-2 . CASSQGGRGTDTQYF TGTGCCAGCAGCCAAGGAGGTCGAGGGACAGATACGCAGTATTTT
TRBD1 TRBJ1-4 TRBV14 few CASSQEAGGNEKLFF TGTGCCAGCAGCCAAGAGGCAGGGGGGAATGAAAAACTGTTTTTT
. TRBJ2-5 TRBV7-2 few CASSLGYSSGETQYF TGTGCCAGCAGCTTAGGCTATAGCAGTGGGGAGACCCAGTACTTC
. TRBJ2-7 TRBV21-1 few CASSNLSDRLYEQYF TGTGCCAGCAGCAACCTTTCTGACAGACTCTACGAGCAGTACTTC
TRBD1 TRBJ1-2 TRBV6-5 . CASSSWDRRYTF TGTGCCAGCAGTTCTTGGGACAGACGCTACACCTTC
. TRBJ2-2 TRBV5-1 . CASSLGFNTGELFF TGCGCCAGCAGCTTGGGTTTCAACACCGGGGAGCTGTTTTTT
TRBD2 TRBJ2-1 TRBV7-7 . CASSPGTSGGAVQFF TGTGCTAGCAGCCCCGGGACTAGCGGGGGGGCGGTGCAGTTCTTC
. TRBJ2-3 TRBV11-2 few CASSPSPRGGTQYF TGTGCCAGCAGCCCCAGCCCCAGAGGGGGTACGCAGTATTTT
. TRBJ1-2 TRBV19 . CASRGSAKNYGYTF TGTGCCAGTCGCGGATCCGCTAAAAACTATGGCTACACCTTC
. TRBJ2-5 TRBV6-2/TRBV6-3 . CASSLERSVKTQYF TGTGCCAGCAGTCTGGAACGGTCCGTGAAGACCCAGTACTTC
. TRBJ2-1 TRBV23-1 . CASSRQAENLSSYNEQFF TGCGCCAGCAGTCGACAGGCGGAGAATCTCAGCTCCTACAATGAGCAGTTCTTC
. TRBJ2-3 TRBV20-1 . CSAKTDTQYF TGCAGTGCTAAGACGGATACGCAGTATTTT
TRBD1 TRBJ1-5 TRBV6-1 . CASSDGSGTDVNQPQHF TGTGCCAGCAGTGATGGGTCCGGGACAGACGTTAATCAGCCCCAGCATTTT
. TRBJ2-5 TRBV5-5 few CASSPVLENQETQYF TGTGCCAGCAGCCCGGTACTAGAGAATCAAGAGACCCAGTACTTC
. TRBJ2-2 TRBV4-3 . CASSQDPYTGGELFF TGCGCCAGCAGCCAAGACCCCTATACTGGCGGGGAGCTGTTTTTT
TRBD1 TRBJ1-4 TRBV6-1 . CASSESDRGEKLFF TGTGCCAGCAGTGAGTCGGACAGGGGAGAAAAACTGTTTTTT
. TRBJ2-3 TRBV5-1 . CASSLLDTDTQYF TGCGCCAGCAGCTTGCTGGACACAGATACGCAGTATTTT
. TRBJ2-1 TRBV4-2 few CASSQGVWRGQNEQFF TGTGCCAGCAGCCAAGGTGTTTGGAGGGGGCAGAATGAGCAGTTCTTC
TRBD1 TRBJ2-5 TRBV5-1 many CASSLVGQGQETQYF TGCGCCAGCAGCTTGGTGGGACAGGGACAAGAGACCCAGTACTTC
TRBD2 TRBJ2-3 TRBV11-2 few CASSWGLAGDTQYF TGTGCCAGCAGTTGGGGACTAGCGGGGGATACGCAGTATTTT
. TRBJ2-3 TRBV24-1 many CATQDGGWTDTQYF TGTGCCACCCAAGACGGAGGTTGGACAGATACGCAGTATTTT
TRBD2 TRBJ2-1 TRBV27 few CASTLERGGTEQFF TGTGCCAGCACCTTAGAGCGGGGGGGCACTGAGCAGTTCTTC
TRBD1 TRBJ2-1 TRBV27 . CASSLLGTGGVEQFF TGTGCCAGCAGTTTACTCGGGACAGGGGGCGTTGAGCAGTTCTTC
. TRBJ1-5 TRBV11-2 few CASSLVGGIGQPQHF TGTGCCAGCAGCTTAGTGGGGGGTATCGGGCAGCCCCAGCATTTT